This T cell receptor (beta chain) was captured by sequencing in a study of T cell responses to AZD1222 COVID-19 vaccine. Notes on the study in general: Following two doses of AZD1222, Spike-specific TCR breadth and depth rose. Donors, mostly white British, included more females; clonal diversity was possibly underestimated.

Measured with immunoSEQ multiplex PCR; TCRdb has only the in-frame clones, and not every one. Among approximately 130,000 clones listed, over 75% were seen once. Germline CDR1 reads SGHRS; CDR2 reads YFSETQ. V shed 1 base and J shed 5 bases, with 3 bases lying between them. The CDR3 is made up of 11 amino acids. About this clone: Its antigen is not identified.

This sequence joins TRBV5-1 and TRBJ2-5; no firm D call. This TCR was sampled from an adult in good health. This material consisted of peripheral blood, taken on day 0 of AZD1222 vaccination. The CDR3 sequence: CASSLSETQYF. CDR3 DNA: TGCGCCAGCAGCTTGAGTGAGACCCAGTACTTC.